Each of the 10 T cell receptor beta chains below was sequenced from the same sample in a study of blood T cell repertoires in COVID-19. Here immunoSEQ multiplex PCR was the method, and the copy in TCRdb shows in-frame clones only, minus some. The repertoire includes 200,000 to 300,000 clones, 80% to 90% of them detected once, and over 3.5% sits in the top ten. Sequencing was done on a sample of peripheral blood. The receptors come from a woman in her thirties or forties with acute or convalescent COVID-19.

The chain uses TRBV5-4 and TRBJ1-5, with 8 bases identical to TRBD1. CDR3 length: 15 amino acids. Germline CDR1 and CDR2: SGHNT and YYREEE (reference sequence). The junction had 5 bases not matched to a gene; V was cut back by 2 bases and J by 4 bases. This CDR3 is CASSLGQGENQPQHF. CDR3 DNA sequence: TGTGCCAGCAGCTTAGGACAGGGAGAGAATCAGCCCCAGCATTTT. The variable domain in full, with the rest retrieved from reference TRBV5-4 and TRBJ1-5, is ETGVTQSPTHLIKTRGQQVTLRCSSQSGHNTVSWYQQALGQGPQFIFQYYREEENGRGNFPPRFSGLQFPNYSSELNVNALELDDSALYLCASSLGQGENQPQHFGDGTRLSIL.

V gene TRBV27 combines with J gene TRBJ1-2; 10 bases fit TRBD1. CDR1 is MNHEY and CDR2 is SMNVEV in the germline V gene (reference sequence). V lost 3 bases to trimming and J lost 7 bases; unmatched junction nucleotides: 11. The CDR3 consists of 16 residues. The CDR3 DNA sequence: TGTGCCAGCAGTTTTAGACAGGGGGCGAGGGGGGCTGGCTACACCTTC. It translates to CASSFRQGARGAGYTF.

J is TRBJ2-7 and V is TRBV9; 8 nucleotides line up with TRBD2. Germline V gene data show CDR1 as SGDLS and CDR2 as YYNGEE. The CDR3 extends over 14 amino acids. With 4 bases clipped from V and 10 bases from J, the junction kept 13 bases outside the gene matches. The CDR3 DNA is TGTGCCAGCAGCCCCCGTCCCAGCGGGGGCCCTCAGTACGTC. Protein: CASSPRPSGGPQYV.

About this clone itself: Distinct nucleotide sequences in the sample also encode this CDR3. The chain is built from TRBV29-1 and TRBJ1-2; no reliable D call. In germline, CDR1 is SQVTM, CDR2 ANQGSEA. V lost 2 bases, J lost 2 bases, and 6 bases lay in between. CDR3 size: 12 residues. CDR3 sequence: CSVESVNYGYTF. In nucleotides, the CDR3 is TGCAGCGTTGAAAGCGTAAACTATGGCTACACCTTC.

The V call is TRBV6-6, the J call TRBJ1-4; 8 bases are a match to TRBD1. V dropped 5 bases and J dropped 6; count of bases not matched to a gene: 5. The CDR3 covers 14 residues. CDR1 and CDR2 (germline): MNHNY, SVGAGI (reference sequence). CDR3 coding DNA: TGTGCCAGCAGTGACAGGGGTAGACATGAAAAACTGTTTTTT. Amino acids: CASSDRGRHEKLFF.

The CDR3 DNA reads TGTGCCAGCAGCTTCCGCGTTTTTACCACAGATACGCAGTATTTT. It specifies CASSFRVFTTDTQYF. This chain joins TRBV11-2 and TRBJ2-3, with D hard to call. The germline gives CDR1 SGHAT, CDR2 FQNNGV. Trimming took off 3 bases at V and 2 bases at J, with 12 bases between the two ends. The CDR3 runs 15 residues. The full variable domain, its missing parts supplied by reference TRBV11-2 and TRBJ2-3, is EAGVAQSPRYKIIEKRQSVAFWCNPISGHATLYWYQQILGQGPKLLIQFQNNGVVDDSQLPKDRFSAERLKGVDSTLKIQPAKLEDSAVYLCASSFRVFTTDTQYFGPGTRLTVL.

This chain joins TRBV30 and TRBJ1-4; D call uncertain. V was clipped by 4 bases and J by 0 bases, with 3 bases between them. Germline CDR1 is GTSNPN and CDR2 is SVGIG (reference sequence). The CDR3 has 12 amino acids. The CDR3 DNA is TGTGCCTGGACAGCAACTAATGAAAAACTGTTTTTT. It encodes CAWTATNEKLFF. The whole variable domain, filled in from reference TRBV30 and TRBJ1-4, reads SQTIHQWPATLVQPVGSPLSLECTVEGTSNPNLYWYRQAAGRGLQLLFYSVGIGQISSEVPQNLSASRPQDRQFILSSKKLLLSDSGFYLCAWTATNEKLFFGSGTQLSVL.

The V and J genes are TRBV2 and TRBJ1-2; 8 bases are a match to TRBD1. With 2 bases clipped from V and 3 bases from J, the junction kept 14 bases outside the gene matches. Germline V CDR1 and CDR2: SNHLY, FYNNEI. The CDR3 spans 18 residues. CDR3 residues: CASSENPDRAFWDYGYTF. The CDR3 nucleotides are TGTGCCAGCAGTGAAAACCCGGACAGGGCCTTTTGGGACTATGGCTACACCTTC.

The rearrangement links TRBV6-5 to TRBJ2-1, with a weak D call TRBD2 (5 bases). CDR3 length equals 14 residues. Germline V lookup: CDR1 MNHEY, CDR2 SVGAGI. The V end lost 9 bases, the J end lost 6 bases, and 18 bases lay between the germline ends. CDR3 sequence: CARARASGANEQFF. DNA for the CDR3: TGTGCCAGGGCGAGGGCTAGTGGAGCCAATGAGCAGTTCTTC.

Points on this clone: Additional DNA sequences in this sample encode the identical CDR3. V and J are TRBV6-4 and TRBJ1-1; D perhaps matches TRBD1 (6 bases). This CDR3 contains 14 residues. Trimming cost V 4 bases and J 1 base, with 10 bases left between them. Germline V gene sequence: CDR1 MRHNA, CDR2 SNTAGT. Here the CDR3 reads CASSAVGGNTEAFF. The CDR3, as DNA: TGTGCCAGCAGTGCCGTAGGGGGGAACACTGAAGCTTTCTTT.